Reported below is one T cell receptor (beta chain). The antigen is not known. This CDR3 is 16 amino acids long. Germline V lookup: CDR1 SGHAT, CDR2 FQNNGV. V was clipped by 4 bases and J by 4 bases; unmatched bases: 12. This entry is derived from a study of response to subunit inactivated influenza vaccine. Study-level points and caveats: New T cells are recruited in small numbers by each seasonal influenza vaccination, according to the authors' suggestion.

From the RT-PCR reads, TCRdb called clonotypes with MiXCR, one entry per CDR3 protein. The repertoire holds a few hundred thousand distinct CDR3 sequences, with approximately 11% as singletons. The V and J genes are TRBV11-2 and TRBJ2-7, with TRBD1 matching over 8 bases. The origin of this receptor is a middle-aged man who received an inactivated influenza vaccine. The sample in question was PBMCs from blood, obtained 35 to 45 days after vaccination. For the CDR3, the DNA is TGTGCCAGCAGCTCAAATACAAGGACAGGGCAATACGAGCAGTACTTC. Its translation: CASSSNTRTGQYEQYF. Full variable domain (missing parts from reference TRBV11-2 and TRBJ2-7): EAGVAQSPRYKIIEKRQSVAFWCNPISGHATLYWYQQILGQGPKLLIQFQNNGVVDDSQLPKDRFSAERLKGVDSTLKIQPAKLEDSAVYLCASSSNTRTGQYEQYFGPGTRLTVT.